This TCR beta chain was sequenced for a study of blood T cell repertoires in COVID-19. Only in-frame clones appear in the TCRdb table, and some are missing; sequencing was by immunoSEQ multiplex PCR. The repertoire holds some 120,000 clones, with roughly 90% as singletons. CDR1 is GTSNPN, CDR2 SVGIG, per germline (reference sequence). The CDR3 totals 13 residues. The ends were cut back, 1 base at V and 8 bases at J, with 12 bases in the middle. This clone appeared a single time. The sample was peripheral blood. V and J are TRBV30 and TRBJ2-1; D possibly corresponds to TRBD1 (5 bases). The sequence was collected from a man in his sixties with COVID-19, enrolled during active disease. CDR3: CAWSGQPRDEQFF. The DNA for the CDR3 is TGTGCCTGGAGTGGACAGCCGCGAGATGAGCAGTTCTTC.